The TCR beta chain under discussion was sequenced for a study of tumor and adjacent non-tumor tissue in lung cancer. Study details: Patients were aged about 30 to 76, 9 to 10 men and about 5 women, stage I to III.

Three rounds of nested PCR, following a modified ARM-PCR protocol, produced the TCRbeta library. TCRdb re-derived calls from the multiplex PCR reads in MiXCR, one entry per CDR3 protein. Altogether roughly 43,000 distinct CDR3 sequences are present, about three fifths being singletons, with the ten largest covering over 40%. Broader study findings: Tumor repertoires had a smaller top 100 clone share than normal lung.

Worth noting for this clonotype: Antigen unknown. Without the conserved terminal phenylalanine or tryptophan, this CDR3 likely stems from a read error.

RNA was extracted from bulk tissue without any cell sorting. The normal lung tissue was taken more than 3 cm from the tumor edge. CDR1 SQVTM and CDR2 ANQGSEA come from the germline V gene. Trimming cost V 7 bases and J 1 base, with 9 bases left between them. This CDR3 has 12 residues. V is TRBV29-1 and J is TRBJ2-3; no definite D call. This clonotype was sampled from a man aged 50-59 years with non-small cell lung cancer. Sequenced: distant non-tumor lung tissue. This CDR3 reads CSATPGTDTQYS. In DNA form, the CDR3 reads TGCAGCGCCACACCTGGCACAGATACGCAGTATTCT.